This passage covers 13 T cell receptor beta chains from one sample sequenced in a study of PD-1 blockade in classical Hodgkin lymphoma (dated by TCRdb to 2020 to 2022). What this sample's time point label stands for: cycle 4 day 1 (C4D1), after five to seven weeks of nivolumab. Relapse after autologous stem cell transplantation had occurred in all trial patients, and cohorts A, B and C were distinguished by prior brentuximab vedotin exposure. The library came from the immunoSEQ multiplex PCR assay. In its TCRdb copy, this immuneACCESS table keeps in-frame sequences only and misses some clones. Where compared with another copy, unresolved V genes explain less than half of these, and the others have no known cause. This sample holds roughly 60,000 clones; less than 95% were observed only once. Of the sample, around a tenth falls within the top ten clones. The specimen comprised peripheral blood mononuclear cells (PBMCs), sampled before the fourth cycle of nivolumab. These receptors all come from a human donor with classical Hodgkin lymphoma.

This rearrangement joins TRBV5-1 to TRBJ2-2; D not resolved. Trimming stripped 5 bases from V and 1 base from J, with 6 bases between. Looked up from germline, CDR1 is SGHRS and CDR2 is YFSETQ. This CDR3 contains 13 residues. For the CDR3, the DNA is TGCGCCAGCAGATTAGAGAACACCGGGGAGCTGTTTTTT. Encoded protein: CASRLENTGELFF.

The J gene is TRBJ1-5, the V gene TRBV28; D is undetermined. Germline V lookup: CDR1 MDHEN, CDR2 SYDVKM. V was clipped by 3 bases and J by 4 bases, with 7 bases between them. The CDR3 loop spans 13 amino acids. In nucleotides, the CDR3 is TGTGCCAGCAGTTTGATAGTTAATCAGCCCCAGCATTTT. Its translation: CASSLIVNQPQHF.

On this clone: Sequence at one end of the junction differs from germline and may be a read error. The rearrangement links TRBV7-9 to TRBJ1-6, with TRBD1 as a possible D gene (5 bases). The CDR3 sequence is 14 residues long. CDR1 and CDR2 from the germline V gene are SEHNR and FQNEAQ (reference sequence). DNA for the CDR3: TGTGTCAGCAGCCCCCCCCTGGTCGAAACAGGCCTCCACTTT. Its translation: CVSSPPLVETGLHF. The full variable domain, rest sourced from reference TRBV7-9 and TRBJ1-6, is DTGVSQNPRHKITKRGQNVTFRCDPISEHNRLYWYRQTLGQGPEFLTYFQNEAQLEKSRLLSDRFSAERPKGSFSTLEIQRTEQGDSAMYLCVSSPPLVETGLHFGNGTRLTVT.

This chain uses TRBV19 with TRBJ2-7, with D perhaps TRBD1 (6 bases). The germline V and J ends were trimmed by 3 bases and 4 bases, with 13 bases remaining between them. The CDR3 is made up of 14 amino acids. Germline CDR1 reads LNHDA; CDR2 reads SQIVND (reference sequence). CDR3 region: CASSIGGGHYEQYF. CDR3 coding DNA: TGTGCCAGTAGTATCGGTGGGGGACATTACGAGCAGTACTTC. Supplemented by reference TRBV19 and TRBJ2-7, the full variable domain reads DGGITQSPKYLFRKEGQNVTLSCEQNLNHDAMYWYRQDPGQGLRLIYYSQIVNDFQKGDIAEGYSVSREKKESFPLTVTSAQKNPTAFYLCASSIGGGHYEQYFGPGTRLTVT.

CDR3 sequence: CAITSGASYEQYF. For the CDR3, the DNA is TGTGCCATCACTAGCGGCGCCTCCTACGAGCAGTACTTC. The chain is built from TRBV10-3 and TRBJ2-7, with 7 bases lining up with TRBD2. CDR1 ENHRY and CDR2 SYGVKD come from the germline V gene. After removal of 7 bases from V and 0 bases from J, the junction contained 3 bases not matched to a gene. The CDR3 is 13 residues long.

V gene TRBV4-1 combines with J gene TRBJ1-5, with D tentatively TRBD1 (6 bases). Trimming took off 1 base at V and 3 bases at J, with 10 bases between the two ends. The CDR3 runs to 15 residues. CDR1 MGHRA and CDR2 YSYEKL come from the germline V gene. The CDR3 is CASSQVGQLNQPQHF. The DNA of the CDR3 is TGCGCCAGCAGCCAAGTAGGACAGCTCAATCAGCCCCAGCATTTT.

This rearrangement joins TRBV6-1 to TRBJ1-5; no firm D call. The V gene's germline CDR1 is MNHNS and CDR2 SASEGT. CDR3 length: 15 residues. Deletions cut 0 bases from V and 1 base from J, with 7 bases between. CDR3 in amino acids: CASSEALGSNQPQHF. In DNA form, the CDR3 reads TGTGCCAGCAGTGAAGCGCTGGGGAGCAATCAGCCCCAGCATTTT.

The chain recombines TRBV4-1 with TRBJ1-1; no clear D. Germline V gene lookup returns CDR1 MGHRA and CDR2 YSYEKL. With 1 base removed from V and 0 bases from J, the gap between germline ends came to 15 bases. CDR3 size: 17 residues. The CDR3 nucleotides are TGCGCCAGCAGCCAAGGGTTGGATTGGGCCTTGAACACTGAAGCTTTCTTT. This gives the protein CASSQGLDWALNTEAFF.

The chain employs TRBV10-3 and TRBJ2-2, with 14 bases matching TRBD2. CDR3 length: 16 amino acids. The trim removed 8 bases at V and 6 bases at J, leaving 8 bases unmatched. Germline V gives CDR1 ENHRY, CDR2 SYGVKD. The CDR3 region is CAIGTSGGGKSGELFF. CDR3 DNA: TGTGCCATCGGGACTAGCGGGGGAGGTAAATCCGGGGAGCTGTTTTTT.

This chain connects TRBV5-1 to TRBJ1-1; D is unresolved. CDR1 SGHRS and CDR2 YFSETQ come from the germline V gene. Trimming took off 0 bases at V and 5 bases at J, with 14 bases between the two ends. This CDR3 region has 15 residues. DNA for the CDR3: TGCGCCAGCAGCTTGGCGCTCACCGTTGGTACTGAAGCTTTCTTT. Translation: CASSLALTVGTEAFF.

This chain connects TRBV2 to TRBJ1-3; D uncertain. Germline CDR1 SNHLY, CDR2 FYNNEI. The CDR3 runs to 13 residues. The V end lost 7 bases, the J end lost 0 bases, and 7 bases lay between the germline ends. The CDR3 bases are TGTGCCAGCAAAAGGGTCTCTGGAAACACCATATATTTT. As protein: CASKRVSGNTIYF.

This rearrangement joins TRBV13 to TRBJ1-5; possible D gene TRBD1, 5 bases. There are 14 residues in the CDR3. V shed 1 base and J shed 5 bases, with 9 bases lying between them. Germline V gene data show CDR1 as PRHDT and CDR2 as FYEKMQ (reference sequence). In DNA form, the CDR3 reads TGTGCCAGCAGCTTAGCAGGGTCGGATCAGCCCCAGCATTTT. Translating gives CASSLAGSDQPQHF.

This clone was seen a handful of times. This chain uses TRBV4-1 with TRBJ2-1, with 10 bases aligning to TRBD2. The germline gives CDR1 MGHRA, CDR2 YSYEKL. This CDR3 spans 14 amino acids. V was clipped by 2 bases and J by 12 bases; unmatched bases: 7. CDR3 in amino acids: CASSQTSGVRVQFF. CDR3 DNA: TGCGCCAGCAGCCAAACTAGCGGGGTTAGGGTGCAGTTCTTC.